This note documents a single T cell receptor beta chain sequence. The sample comes from a study of identical twins. TCRdb redid the calling of the 5' RACE reads with MiXCR, one entry per CDR3 protein. The sample lists fewer than 900,000 distinct CDR3 sequences; less than 25% were seen once. Germline CDR1 and CDR2: SEHNR and FQNEAQ (reference sequence). Trimming cost V 5 bases and J 4 bases, with 12 bases left between them. The CDR3 is 14 amino acids. This sample also belongs to another study, concerning T cells expressing NK-cell markers. That report notes: It was sorted CD3+CD56+NKG2C+, CD3+CD56+NKG2C- and CD3+CD56-NKG2C+ T cells that supplied the TCR beta repertoires. The contribution of dominant NKG2C+ clonotypes to CD8+ T cells in six donors was roughly 1.0-7.5%. These same clonotypes (in a handful of donors) also led the CD3+CD56-NKG2C+ fraction.

The clonotype was recovered from a woman between 18 and 30 years old in good health. Sequenced: PBMCs. This chain connects TRBV7-9 to TRBJ2-1; D is undetermined. The CDR3 region is CASSPSSVYNEQFF. For the CDR3, the DNA is TGTGCCAGCAGCCCCAGTTCGGTGTACAATGAGCAGTTCTTC. The complete variable domain, with remaining parts taken from reference TRBV7-9 and TRBJ2-1, reads DTGVSQNPRHKITKRGQNVTFRCDPISEHNRLYWYRQTLGQGPEFLTYFQNEAQLEKSRLLSDRFSAERPKGSFSTLEIQRTEQGDSAMYLCASSPSSVYNEQFFGPGTRLTVL.